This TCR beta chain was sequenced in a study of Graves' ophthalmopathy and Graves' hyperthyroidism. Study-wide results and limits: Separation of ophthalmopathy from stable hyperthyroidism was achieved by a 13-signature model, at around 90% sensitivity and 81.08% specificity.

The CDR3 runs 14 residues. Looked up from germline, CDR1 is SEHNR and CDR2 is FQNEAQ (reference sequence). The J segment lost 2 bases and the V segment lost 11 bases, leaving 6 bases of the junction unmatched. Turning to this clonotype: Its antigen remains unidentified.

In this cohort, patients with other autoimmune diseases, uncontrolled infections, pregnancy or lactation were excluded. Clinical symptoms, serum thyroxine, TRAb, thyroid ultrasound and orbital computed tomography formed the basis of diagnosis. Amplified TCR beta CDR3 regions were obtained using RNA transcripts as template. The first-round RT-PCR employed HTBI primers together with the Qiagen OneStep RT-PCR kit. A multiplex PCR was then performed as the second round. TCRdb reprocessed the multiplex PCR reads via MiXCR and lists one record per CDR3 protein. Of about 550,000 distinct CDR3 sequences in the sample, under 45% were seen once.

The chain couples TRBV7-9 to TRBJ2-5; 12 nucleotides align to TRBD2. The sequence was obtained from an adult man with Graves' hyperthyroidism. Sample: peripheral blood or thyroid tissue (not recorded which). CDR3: CAWSGLAGQETQYF. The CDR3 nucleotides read TGTGCCTGGAGCGGACTAGCGGGGCAAGAGACCCAGTACTTC.